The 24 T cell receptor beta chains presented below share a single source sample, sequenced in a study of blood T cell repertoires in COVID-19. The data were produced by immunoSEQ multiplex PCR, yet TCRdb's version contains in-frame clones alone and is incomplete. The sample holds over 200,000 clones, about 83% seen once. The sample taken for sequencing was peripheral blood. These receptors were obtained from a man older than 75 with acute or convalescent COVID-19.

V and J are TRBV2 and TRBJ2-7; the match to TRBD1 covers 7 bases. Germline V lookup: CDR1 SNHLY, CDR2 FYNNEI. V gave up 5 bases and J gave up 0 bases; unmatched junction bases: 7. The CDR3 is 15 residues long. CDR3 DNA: TGTGCCAGCAGTTTACAGGGGCTCTACTCCTACGAGCAGTACTTC. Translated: CASSLQGLYSYEQYF.

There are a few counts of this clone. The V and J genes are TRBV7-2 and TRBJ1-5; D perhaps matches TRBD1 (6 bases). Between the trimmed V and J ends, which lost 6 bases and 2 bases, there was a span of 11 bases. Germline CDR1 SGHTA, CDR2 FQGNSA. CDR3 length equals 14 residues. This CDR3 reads CASSSPGGNQPQHF. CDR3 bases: TGTGCCAGCAGTTCCCCAGGGGGCAATCAGCCCCAGCATTTT. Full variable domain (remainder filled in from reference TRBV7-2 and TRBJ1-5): GAGVSQSPSNKVTEKGKDVELRCDPISGHTALYWYRQSLGQGLEFLIYFQGNSAPDKSGLPSDRFSAERTGGSVSTLTIQRTQQEDSAVYLCASSSPGGNQPQHFGDGTRLSIL.

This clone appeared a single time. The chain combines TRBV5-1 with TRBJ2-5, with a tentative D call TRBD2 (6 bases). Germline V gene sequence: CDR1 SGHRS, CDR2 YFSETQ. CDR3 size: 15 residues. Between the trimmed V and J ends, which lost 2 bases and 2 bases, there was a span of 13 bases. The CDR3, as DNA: TGCGCCAGCAGCTTAAAACTAGCCCTTCAAGAGACCCAGTACTTC. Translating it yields CASSLKLALQETQYF.

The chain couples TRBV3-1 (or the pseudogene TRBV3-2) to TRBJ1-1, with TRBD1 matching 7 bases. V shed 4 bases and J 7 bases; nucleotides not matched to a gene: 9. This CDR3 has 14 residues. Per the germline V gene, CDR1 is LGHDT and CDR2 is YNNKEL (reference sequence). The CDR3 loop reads CASSPFEGANEAFF. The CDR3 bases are TGTGCCAGCAGCCCATTCGAGGGGGCGAATGAAGCTTTCTTT.

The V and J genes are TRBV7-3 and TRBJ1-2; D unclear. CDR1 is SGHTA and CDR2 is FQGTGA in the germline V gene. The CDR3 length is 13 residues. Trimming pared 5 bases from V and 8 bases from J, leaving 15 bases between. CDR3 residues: CASSLLEGSGYTF. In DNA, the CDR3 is TGTGCCAGCAGCCTTCTGGAAGGGAGCGGCTACACCTTC.

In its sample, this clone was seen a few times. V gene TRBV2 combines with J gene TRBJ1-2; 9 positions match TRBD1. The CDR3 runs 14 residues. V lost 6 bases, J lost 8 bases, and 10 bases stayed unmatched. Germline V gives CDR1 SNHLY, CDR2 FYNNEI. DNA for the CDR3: TGTGCCAGCAGGGACAGGGGACAAACCTCCGGCTACACCTTC. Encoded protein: CASRDRGQTSGYTF. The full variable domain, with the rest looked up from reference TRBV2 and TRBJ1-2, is EPEVTQTPSHQVTQMGQEVILRCVPISNHLYFYWYRQILGQKVEFLVSFYNNEISEKSEIFDDQFSVERPDGSNFTLKIRSTKLEDSAMYFCASRDRGQTSGYTFGSGTRLTVV.

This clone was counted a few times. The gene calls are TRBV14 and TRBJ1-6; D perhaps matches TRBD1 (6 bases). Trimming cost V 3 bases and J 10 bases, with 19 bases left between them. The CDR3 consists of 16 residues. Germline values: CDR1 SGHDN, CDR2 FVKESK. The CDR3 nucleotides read TGTGCCAGCAGCCATTCAGGGGCCCTATGGGGCTCACCCCTCCACTTT. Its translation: CASSHSGALWGSPLHF.

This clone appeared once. The DNA for the CDR3 is TGTGCCAGCAGAGGGACAGGGGGAAGCAATCAGCCCCAGCATTTT. It translates to CASRGTGGSNQPQHF. V usage is TRBV6-5 and J usage is TRBJ1-5; TRBD1 matches 11 bases. This CDR3 has 15 amino acids. The J segment lost 1 base and the V segment lost 6 bases, leaving 2 bases of the junction unmatched. In germline, CDR1 is MNHEY, CDR2 SVGAGI.

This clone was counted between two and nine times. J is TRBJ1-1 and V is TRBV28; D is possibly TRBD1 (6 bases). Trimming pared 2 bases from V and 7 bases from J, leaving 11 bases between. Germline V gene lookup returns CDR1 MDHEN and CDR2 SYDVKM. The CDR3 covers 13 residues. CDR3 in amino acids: CASSLREGDEAFF. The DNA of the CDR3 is TGTGCCAGCAGTTTAAGGGAGGGGGATGAAGCTTTCTTT. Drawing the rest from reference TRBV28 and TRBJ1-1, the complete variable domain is DVKVTQSSRYLVKRTGEKVFLECVQDMDHENMFWYRQDPGLGLRLIYFSYDVKMKEKGDIPEGYSVSREKKERFSLILESASTNQTSMYLCASSLREGDEAFFGQGTRLTVV.

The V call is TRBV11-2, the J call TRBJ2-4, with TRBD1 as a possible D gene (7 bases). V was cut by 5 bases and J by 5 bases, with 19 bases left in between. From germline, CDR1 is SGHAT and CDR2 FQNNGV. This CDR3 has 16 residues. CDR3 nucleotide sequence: TGTGCCAGCAGCACGCGGGAAGGGGGCAAAGAAAACATTCAGTACTTC. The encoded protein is CASSTREGGKENIQYF.

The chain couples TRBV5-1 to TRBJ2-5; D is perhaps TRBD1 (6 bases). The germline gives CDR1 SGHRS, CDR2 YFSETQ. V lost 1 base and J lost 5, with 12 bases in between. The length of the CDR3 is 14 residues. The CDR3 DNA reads TGCGCCAGCAGCTTGATACCCGGACAGGAGACCCAGTACTTC. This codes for CASSLIPGQETQYF.

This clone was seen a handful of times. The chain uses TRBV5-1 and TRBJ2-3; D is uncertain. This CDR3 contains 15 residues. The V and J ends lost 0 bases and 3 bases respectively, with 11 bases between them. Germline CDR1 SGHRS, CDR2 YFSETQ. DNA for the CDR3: TGCGCCAGCAGCTTGGGACGCGGCGAGACAGATACGCAGTATTTT. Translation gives CASSLGRGETDTQYF.

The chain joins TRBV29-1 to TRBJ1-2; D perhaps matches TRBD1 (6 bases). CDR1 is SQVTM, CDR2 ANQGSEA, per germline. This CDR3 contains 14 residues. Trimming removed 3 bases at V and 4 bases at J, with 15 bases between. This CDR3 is CSVDGQGRLYGYTF. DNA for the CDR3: TGCAGCGTTGACGGTCAGGGGAGACTCTATGGCTACACCTTC. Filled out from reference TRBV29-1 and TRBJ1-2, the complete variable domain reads SAVISQKPSRDICQRGTSLTIQCQVDSQVTMMFWYRQQPGQSLTLIATANQGSEATYESGFVIDKFPISRPNLTFSTLTVSNMSPEDSSIYLCSVDGQGRLYGYTFGSGTRLTVV.

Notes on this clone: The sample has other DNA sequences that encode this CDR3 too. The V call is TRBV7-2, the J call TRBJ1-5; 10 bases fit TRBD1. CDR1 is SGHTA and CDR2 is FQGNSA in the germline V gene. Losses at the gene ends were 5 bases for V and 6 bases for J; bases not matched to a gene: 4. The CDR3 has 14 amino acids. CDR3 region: CASSLDRGSQPQHF. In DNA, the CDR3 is TGTGCCAGCAGCCTGGACAGGGGGAGTCAGCCCCAGCATTTT.

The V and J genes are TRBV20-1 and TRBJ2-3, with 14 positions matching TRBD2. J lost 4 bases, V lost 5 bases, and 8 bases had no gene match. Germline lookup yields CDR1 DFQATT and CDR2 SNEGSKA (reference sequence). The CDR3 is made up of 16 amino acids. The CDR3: CSAGGLAGGRADTQYF. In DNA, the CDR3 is TGCAGTGCTGGTGGACTAGCGGGGGGACGGGCAGATACGCAGTATTTT.

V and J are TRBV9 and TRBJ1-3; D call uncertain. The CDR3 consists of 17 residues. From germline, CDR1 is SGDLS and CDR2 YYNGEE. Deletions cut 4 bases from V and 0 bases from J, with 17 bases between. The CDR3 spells CASSTPLEESSGNTIYF. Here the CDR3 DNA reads TGTGCCAGCAGCACTCCTTTGGAGGAAAGCTCTGGAAACACCATATATTTT.

The CDR3 reads CASSMRQDSYEQYF. DNA of the CDR3: TGCGCCAGCAGCATGCGACAGGACTCCTACGAGCAGTACTTC. This chain links TRBV5-1 with TRBJ2-7, with D perhaps TRBD1 (6 bases). Trimming pared 4 bases from V and 0 bases from J, leaving 11 bases between. In germline, CDR1 is SGHRS, CDR2 YFSETQ. The CDR3 length is 14 residues.

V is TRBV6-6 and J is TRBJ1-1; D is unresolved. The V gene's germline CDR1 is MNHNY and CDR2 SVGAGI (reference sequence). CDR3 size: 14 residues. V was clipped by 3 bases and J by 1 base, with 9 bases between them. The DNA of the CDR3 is TGTGCCAGCAGTTATGTAAGCACGAACACTGAAGCTTTCTTT. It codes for CASSYVSTNTEAFF.

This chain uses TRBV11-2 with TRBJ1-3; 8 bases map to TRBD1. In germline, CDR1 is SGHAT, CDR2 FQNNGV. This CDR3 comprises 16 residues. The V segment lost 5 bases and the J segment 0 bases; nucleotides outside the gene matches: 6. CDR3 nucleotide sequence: TGTGCCAGCAGCGCGACGGGACAGGCCTCTGGAAACACCATATATTTT. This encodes CASSATGQASGNTIYF.

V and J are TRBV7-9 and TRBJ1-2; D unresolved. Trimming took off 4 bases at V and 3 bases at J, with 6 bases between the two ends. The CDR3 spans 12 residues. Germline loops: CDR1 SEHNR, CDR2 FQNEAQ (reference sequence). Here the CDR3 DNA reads TGTGCCAGCAGCTCCGGAGACTATGGCTACACCTTC. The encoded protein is CASSSGDYGYTF.

CDR3 sequence: CASSLSGGTQPQHF. In DNA form, the CDR3 reads TGCGCCAGCAGCTTATCAGGGGGCACTCAGCCCCAGCATTTT. The chain links TRBV5-1 to TRBJ1-5; TRBD1 agrees at 8 bases. V shed 2 bases, J shed 6 bases, and the junction held 4 bases outside the gene matches. The CDR3 loop spans 14 amino acids. The V gene's germline CDR1 is SGHRS and CDR2 YFSETQ.

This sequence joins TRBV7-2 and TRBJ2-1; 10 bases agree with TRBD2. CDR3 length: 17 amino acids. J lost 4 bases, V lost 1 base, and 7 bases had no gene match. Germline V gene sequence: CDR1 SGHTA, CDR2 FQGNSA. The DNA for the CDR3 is TGTGCCAGCAGCTTAGATATCCTAGCGGGAGTGTACAATGAGCAGTTCTTC. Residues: CASSLDILAGVYNEQFF.

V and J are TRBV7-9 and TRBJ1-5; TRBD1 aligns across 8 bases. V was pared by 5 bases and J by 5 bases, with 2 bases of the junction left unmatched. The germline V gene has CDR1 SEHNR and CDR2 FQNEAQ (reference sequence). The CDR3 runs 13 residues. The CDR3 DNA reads TGTGCCAGCAGCCCGGACAGGGATCAGCCCCAGCATTTT. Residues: CASSPDRDQPQHF.

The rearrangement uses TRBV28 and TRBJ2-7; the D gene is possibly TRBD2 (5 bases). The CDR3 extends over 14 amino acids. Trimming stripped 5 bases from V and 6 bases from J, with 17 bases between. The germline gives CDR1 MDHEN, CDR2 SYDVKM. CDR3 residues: CASSIQRSGLEQYF. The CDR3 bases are TGTGCCAGCAGTATACAAAGAAGTGGACTCGAGCAGTACTTC.